Listed below are T cell receptor beta chains from one sample, sequenced in a study of cytomegalovirus exposure and HLA in healthy donors. Clones were read by immunoSEQ multiplex PCR, and TCRdb kept only the in-frame ones, dropping some. The sample shows some 190,000 clones, more than 85% of them seen only once. Sequencing was carried out using PBMCs. Receptors were obtained from a woman between 18 and 30 years old in good health and CMV-seronegative. Each CDR3 is given with its conserved first and last residue. The order of the fields is D gene, clone size, V gene, CDR3 length, J gene, CDR3 protein, CDR3 DNA. A D gene is named only where the DNA matches it firmly. The size field is filled for only some rows; it gives once, few, many or a size class.

TRBD2	-	TRBV7-9	16	TRBJ2-7	CASSPGVAGEAVEQYF	TGTGCCAGCAGCCCTGGAGTAGCGGGAGAAGCTGTCGAGCAGTACTTC
TRBD1	-	TRBV18	13	TRBJ1-2	CASSQQGIHGYTF	TGTGCCAGCTCCCAACAGGGGATCCATGGCTACACCTTC
TRBD1	-	TRBV5-1	15	TRBJ2-5	CASSFGTGILETQYF	TGCGCCAGCAGCTTCGGGACAGGGATTTTGGAGACCCAGTACTTC
-	-	TRBV5-1	15	TRBJ2-7	CASSLVLAASYEQYF	TGCGCCAGCAGCTTGGTTTTAGCGGCCTCCTACGAGCAGTACTTC
TRBD1	-	TRBV19	15	TRBJ1-2	CASTTGTGVNYGYTF	TGTGCCAGTACCACGGGGACAGGTGTTAACTATGGCTACACCTTC
-	-	TRBV29-1	15	TRBJ2-2	CSVEAAETNTGELFF	TGCAGCGTGGAAGCAGCGGAGACGAACACCGGGGAGCTGTTTTTT
TRBD2	-	TRBV7-6	17	TRBJ2-2	CASSLGPASGGAKELFF	TGTGCCAGCAGCTTAGGGCCAGCTAGCGGGGGGGCAAAAGAGCTGTTTTTT
TRBD1	-	TRBV10-3	14	TRBJ1-6	CAIRPGQGNSPLHF	TGTGCCATCAGGCCGGGACAGGGAAATTCACCCCTCCACTTT
TRBD2	-	TRBV7-2	17	TRBJ2-2	CASSLELAGRGTGELFF	TGTGCCAGCAGCTTAGAGCTAGCGGGTCGAGGCACCGGGGAGCTGTTTTTT
TRBD1	-	TRBV29-1	16	TRBJ2-1	CSVEDLGTGAHNEQFF	TGCAGCGTTGAAGATTTGGGGACAGGGGCCCACAATGAGCAGTTCTTC
TRBD2	-	TRBV6-6	14	TRBJ2-7	CASRSGSAPNEQYF	TGTGCCAGCAGGAGCGGGAGCGCTCCGAACGAGCAGTACTTC
TRBD1	-	TRBV11-2	13	TRBJ1-2	CASSLGQGSGYTF	TGTGCCAGCAGCTTGGGACAGGGATCTGGCTACACCTTC
-	few	TRBV2	13	TRBJ1-1	CASSDGGRGEAFF	TGTGCCAGCAGTGACGGGGGGAGGGGTGAAGCTTTCTTT
-	-	TRBV7-2	16	TRBJ1-3	CASSPGSPYSGNTIYF	TGTGCCAGCAGCCCAGGGTCACCCTACTCTGGAAACACCATATATTTT
-	-	TRBV9	12	TRBJ2-3	CASSVSPYTQYF	TGTGCCAGCAGCGTAAGCCCTTATACGCAGTATTTT
-	-	TRBV19	13	TRBJ1-5	CASSAGMEQPQHF	TGTGCCAGTAGTGCCGGGATGGAGCAGCCCCAGCATTTT
TRBD2	-	TRBV6-1	15	TRBJ2-2	CASSLGLANTGELFF	TGTGCCAGCAGCCTGGGACTAGCGAACACCGGGGAGCTGTTTTTT
-	-	TRBV7-7	13	TRBJ2-2	CASSLDYTGELFF	TGTGCTAGCAGCCTGGACTACACCGGGGAGCTGTTTTTT
TRBD1	once	TRBV19	14	TRBJ2-1	CASSRQGAPNEQFF	TGTGCCAGTAGTAGACAGGGGGCGCCCAATGAGCAGTTCTTC
-	-	TRBV27	17	TRBJ2-1	CASSFIRGRGTYNEQFF	TGTGCCAGCAGTTTCATCAGGGGTAGGGGAACGTACAATGAGCAGTTCTTC
-	-	TRBV12-5	16	TRBJ2-5	CASAFADTDRQETQYF	TGTGCTAGTGCCTTCGCAGACACGGACAGACAAGAGACCCAGTACTTC
-	-	TRBV7-8	12	TRBJ2-1	CASSSDFFEQFF	TGTGCCAGCAGCTCGGACTTCTTTGAGCAGTTCTTC
-	-	TRBV2	18	TRBJ1-4	CASKLSLYGKETNEKLFF	TGTGCCAGCAAGTTGTCCTTGTACGGGAAGGAAACTAATGAAAAACTGTTTTTT
TRBD2	-	TRBV7-2	16	TRBJ2-3	CASSLLAGGTTDTQYF	TGTGCCAGCAGCCTCCTAGCGGGAGGGACCACAGATACGCAGTATTTT
-	-	TRBV2	15	TRBJ2-7	CASSETQGRDYEQYF	TGTGCCAGCAGTGAAACCCAGGGAAGGGACTACGAGCAGTACTTC
-	-	TRBV28	14	TRBJ1-6	CASSFREKNSPLHF	TGTGCCAGCAGTTTTAGGGAGAAGAATTCGCCCCTCCACTTT
-	-	TRBV4-2	14	TRBJ2-7	CASSQVYISYEQYF	TGTGCCAGCAGCCAAGTATACATCTCCTACGAGCAGTACTTC
TRBD1	-	TRBV2	15	TRBJ1-4	CASSPGQGGYEKLFF	TGTGCCAGCAGCCCGGGACAGGGCGGTTATGAAAAACTGTTTTTT
-	-	TRBV6-5	13	TRBJ1-1	CASTGTGYTEAFF	TGTGCCAGCACCGGAACAGGGTACACTGAAGCTTTCTTT